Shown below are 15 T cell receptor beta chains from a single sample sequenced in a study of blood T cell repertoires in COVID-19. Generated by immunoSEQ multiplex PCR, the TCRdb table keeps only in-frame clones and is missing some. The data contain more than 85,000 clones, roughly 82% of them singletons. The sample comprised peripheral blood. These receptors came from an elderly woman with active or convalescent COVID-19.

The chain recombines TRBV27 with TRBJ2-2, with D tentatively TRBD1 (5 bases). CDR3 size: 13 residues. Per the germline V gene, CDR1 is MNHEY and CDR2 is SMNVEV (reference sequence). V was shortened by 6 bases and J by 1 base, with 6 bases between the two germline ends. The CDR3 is CASSGQNTGELFF. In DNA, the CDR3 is TGTGCCAGCAGCGGACAGAACACCGGGGAGCTGTTTTTT.

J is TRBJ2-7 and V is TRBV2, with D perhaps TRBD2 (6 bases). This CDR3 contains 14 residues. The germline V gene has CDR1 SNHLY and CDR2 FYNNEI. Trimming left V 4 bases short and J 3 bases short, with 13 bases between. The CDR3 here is CASSVRGSGYEQYF. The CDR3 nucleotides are TGTGCCAGCAGTGTACGGGGGTCGGGCTACGAGCAGTACTTC.

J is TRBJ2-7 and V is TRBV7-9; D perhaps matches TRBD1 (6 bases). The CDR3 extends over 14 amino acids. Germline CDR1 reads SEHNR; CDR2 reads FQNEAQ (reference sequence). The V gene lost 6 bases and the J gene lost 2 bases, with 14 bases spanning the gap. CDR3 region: CASSVTGTTYEQYF. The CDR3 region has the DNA TGTGCCAGCAGTGTGACAGGCACGACCTACGAGCAGTACTTC.

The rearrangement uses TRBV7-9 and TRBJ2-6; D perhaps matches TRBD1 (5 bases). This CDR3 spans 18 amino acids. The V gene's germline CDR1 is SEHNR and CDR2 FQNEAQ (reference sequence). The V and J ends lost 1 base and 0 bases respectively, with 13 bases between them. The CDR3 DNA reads TGTGCCAGCAGCTTAGTTCAGGGAACGTCCTCTGGGGCCAACGTCCTGACTTTC. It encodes CASSLVQGTSSGANVLTF.

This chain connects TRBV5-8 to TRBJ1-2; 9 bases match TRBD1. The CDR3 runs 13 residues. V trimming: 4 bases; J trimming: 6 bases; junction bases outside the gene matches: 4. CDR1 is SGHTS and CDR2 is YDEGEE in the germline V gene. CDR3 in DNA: TGTGCCAGCAGCCCCACAGGGGGCAATGGCTACACCTTC. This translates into CASSPTGGNGYTF. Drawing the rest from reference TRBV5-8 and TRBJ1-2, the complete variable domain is EAGVTQSPTHLIKTRGQQATLRCSPISGHTSVYWYQQALGLGLQFLLWYDEGEERNRGNFPPRFSGRQFPNYSSELNVNALELEDSALYLCASSPTGGNGYTFGSGTRLTVV.

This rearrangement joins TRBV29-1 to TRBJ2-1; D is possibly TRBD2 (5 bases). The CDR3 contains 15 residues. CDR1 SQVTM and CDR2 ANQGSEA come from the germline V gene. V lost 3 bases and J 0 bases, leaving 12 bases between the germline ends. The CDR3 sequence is CSVDSGTSSYNEQFF. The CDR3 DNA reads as TGCAGCGTTGATTCAGGTACTAGCTCCTACAATGAGCAGTTCTTC.

The CDR3 sequence is CAISEATGGEAPLHF. CDR3 bases: TGTGCCATCAGTGAGGCCACAGGGGGCGAGGCACCCCTCCACTTT. V and J are TRBV10-3 and TRBJ1-6; 9 bases are a match to TRBD1. Germline V gene lookup returns CDR1 ENHRY and CDR2 SYGVKD. The J segment lost 11 bases and the V segment lost 2 bases, leaving 7 bases of the junction unmatched. This CDR3 region has 15 residues.

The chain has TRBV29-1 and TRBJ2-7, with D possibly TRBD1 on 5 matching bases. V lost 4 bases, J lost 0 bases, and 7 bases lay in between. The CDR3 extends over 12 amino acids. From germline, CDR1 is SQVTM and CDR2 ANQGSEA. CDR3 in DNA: TGCAGCGTTGTGGACAACTCCTACGAGCAGTACTTC. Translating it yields CSVVDNSYEQYF.

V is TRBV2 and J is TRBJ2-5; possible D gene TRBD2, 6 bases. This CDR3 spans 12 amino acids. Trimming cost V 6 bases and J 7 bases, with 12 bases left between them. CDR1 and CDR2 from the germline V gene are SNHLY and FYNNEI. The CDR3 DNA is TGTGCCAGCAGGGCGGAGGGAGTGACCCAGTACTTC. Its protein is CASRAEGVTQYF.

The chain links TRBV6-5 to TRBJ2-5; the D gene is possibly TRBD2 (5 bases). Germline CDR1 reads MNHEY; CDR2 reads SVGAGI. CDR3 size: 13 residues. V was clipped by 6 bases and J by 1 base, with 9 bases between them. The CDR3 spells CASREDPQETQYF. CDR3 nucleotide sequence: TGTGCCAGCAGGGAGGATCCCCAAGAGACCCAGTACTTC.

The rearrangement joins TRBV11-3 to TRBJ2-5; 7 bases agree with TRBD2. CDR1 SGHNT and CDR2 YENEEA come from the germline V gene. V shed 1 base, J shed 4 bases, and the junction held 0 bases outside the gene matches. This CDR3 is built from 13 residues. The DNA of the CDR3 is TGTGCCAGCAGCTTAGGGACTAGAGAGACCCAGTACTTC. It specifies CASSLGTRETQYF. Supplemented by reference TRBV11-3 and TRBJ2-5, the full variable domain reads EAGVVQSPRYKIIEKKQPVAFWCNPISGHNTLYWYLQNLGQGPELLIRYENEEAVDDSQLPKDRFSAERLKGVDSTLKIQPAELGDSAVYLCASSLGTRETQYFGPGTRLLVL.

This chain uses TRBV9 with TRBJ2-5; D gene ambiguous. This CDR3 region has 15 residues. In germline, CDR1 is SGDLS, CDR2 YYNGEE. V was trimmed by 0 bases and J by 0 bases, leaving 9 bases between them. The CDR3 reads CASSVGFLYQETQYF. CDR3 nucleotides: TGTGCCAGCAGCGTAGGTTTCCTGTACCAAGAGACCCAGTACTTC.

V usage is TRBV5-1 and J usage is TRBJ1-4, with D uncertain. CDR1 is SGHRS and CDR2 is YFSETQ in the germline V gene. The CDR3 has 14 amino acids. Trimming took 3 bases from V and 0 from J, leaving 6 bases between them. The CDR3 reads CASSSTSTNEKLFF. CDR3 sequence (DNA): TGCGCCAGCAGCTCGACTTCAACTAATGAAAAACTGTTTTTT.

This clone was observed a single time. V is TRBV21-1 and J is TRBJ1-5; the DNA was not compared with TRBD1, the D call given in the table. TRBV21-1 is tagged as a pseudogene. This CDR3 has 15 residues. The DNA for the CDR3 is TGTGCCAGCACCGAACAGGGTCGGAGCAATCAGCCCCAGCATTTT. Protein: CASTEQGRSNQPQHF.

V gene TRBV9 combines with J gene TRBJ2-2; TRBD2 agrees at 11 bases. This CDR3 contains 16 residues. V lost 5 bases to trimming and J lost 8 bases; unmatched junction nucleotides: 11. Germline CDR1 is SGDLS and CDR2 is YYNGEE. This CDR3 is CASSKPSGRMAGELFF. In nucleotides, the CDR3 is TGTGCCAGCAGTAAACCTAGCGGGAGGATGGCAGGGGAGCTGTTTTTT.